Reported below is one T cell receptor beta chain. This specimen comes from a study of blood T cell repertoires in COVID-19. Participant reports of clinical history set cohort assignment. The table came from immunoSEQ multiplex PCR; TCRdb's copy has only in-frame clones and leaves some out. The sample consists of 300,000 to 400,000 clones, 85% of them appearing once. This CDR3 is built from 15 residues. Germline V gene data show CDR1 as MNHEY and CDR2 as SVGAGI. V shed 6 bases and J shed 2 bases, with 14 bases lying between them. The material sequenced was PBMCs or T cells enriched from blood (not recorded which). The genes are TRBV6-5 and TRBJ1-5, with a possible D match to TRBD1 (6 bases). This TCR was sampled from a woman aged 25 to 39 who had been exposed to COVID-19. The CDR3, as DNA: TGTGCCAGCAGCCGGCGGGGGCTGGGCAATCAGCCCCAGCATTTT. The encoded protein is CASSRRGLGNQPQHF.